This T cell receptor beta chain was found in a study of beta chain features in type 1 diabetes. Study observations and caveats: Individuals with type 1 diabetes displayed fewer insertions and more deletions at VDJ junctions. The study found moderately but significantly shorter TCRB CDR3s in all four CD4+ subsets of Type 1 diabetes patients.

This clone was seen more than once but under ten times. The antigen is undetermined. Trimming left V 8 bases short and J 4 bases short, with 20 bases between. This CDR3 comprises 15 residues. From germline, CDR1 is LGHNA and CDR2 YNFKEQ. Expressed TCRB transcripts were sequenced because the entire RNA isolate underwent reverse transcription. The method was immunoSEQ multiplex PCR; TCRdb's version includes in-frame clones alone and lacks a portion of them. Here the sample spans around 150,000 clones, under 13% being singletons. This clonotype originated in a man aged 25 to 40 with type 1 diabetes. The chain combines TRBV4-2 with TRBJ1-2; D not certain. The sequencing input was central memory CD4+ T cells from blood. The CDR3 sequence: CASLAGIGDVYGYTF. The DNA for the CDR3 is TGTGCCAGCCTAGCGGGGATCGGGGATGTCTATGGCTACACCTTC.